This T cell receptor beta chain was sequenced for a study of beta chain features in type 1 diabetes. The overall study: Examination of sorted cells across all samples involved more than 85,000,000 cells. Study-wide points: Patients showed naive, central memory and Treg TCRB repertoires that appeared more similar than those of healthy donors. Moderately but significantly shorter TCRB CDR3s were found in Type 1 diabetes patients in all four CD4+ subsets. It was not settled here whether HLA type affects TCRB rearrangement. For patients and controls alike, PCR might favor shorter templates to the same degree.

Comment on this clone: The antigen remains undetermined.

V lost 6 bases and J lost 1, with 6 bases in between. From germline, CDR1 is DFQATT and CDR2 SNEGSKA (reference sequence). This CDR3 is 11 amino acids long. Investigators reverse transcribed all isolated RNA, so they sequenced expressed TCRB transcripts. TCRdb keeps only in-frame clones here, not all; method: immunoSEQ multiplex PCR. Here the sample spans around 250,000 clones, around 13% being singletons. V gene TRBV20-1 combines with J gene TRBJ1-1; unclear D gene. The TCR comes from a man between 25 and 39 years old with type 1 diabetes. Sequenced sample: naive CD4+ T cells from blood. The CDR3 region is CSALQNTEAFF. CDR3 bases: TGCAGTGCACTGCAGAACACTGAAGCTTTCTTT.